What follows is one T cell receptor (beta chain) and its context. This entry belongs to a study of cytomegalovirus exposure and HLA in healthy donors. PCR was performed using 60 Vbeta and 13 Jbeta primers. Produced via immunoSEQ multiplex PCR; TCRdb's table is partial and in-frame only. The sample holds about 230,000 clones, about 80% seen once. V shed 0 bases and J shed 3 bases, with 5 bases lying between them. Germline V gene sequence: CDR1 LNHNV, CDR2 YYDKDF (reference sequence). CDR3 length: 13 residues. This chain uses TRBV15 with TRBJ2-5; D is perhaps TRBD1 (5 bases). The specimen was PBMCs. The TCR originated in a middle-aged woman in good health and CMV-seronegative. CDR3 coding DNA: TGTGCCACCAGCAGAGACAGGGAAGAGACCCAGTACTTC. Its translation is CATSRDREETQYF.